These 21 T cell receptor beta chains came from one sample sequenced in a study of blood T cells in healthy people across ages. A sample-barcoded 5' primer and a J-beta primer mix were used in a second PCR of roughly 7 to 12 cycles. TCRdb itself ran the 5' RACE reads through MiXCR, one entry per CDR3 protein. This table has 2 million or so distinct CDR3 sequences, 40% to 55% appearing once. Material for sequencing was blood. These receptors were collected from a woman in her thirties or forties in good health.

The CDR3, as DNA: TGTGCCAGCAGCCCTGACAGGGTAACCACAGATACGCAGTATTTT. It encodes CASSPDRVTTDTQYF. This chain connects TRBV28 to TRBJ2-3; 7 bases fit TRBD1. The germline V gene encodes CDR1 MDHEN and CDR2 SYDVKM. This CDR3 comprises 15 residues. V lost 6 bases, J lost 2 bases, and 8 bases stayed unmatched. Based on the CDR3 plus reference TRBV28 and TRBJ2-3, the full variable domain is DVKVTQSSRYLVKRTGEKVFLECVQDMDHENMFWYRQDPGLGLRLIYFSYDVKMKEKGDIPEGYSVSREKKERFSLILESASTNQTSMYLCASSPDRVTTDTQYFGPGTRLTVL.

The V gene is TRBV3-1, the J gene TRBJ1-2, with 9 nucleotides matching TRBD1. This CDR3 has 13 amino acids. Germline V gene sequence: CDR1 LGHDT, CDR2 YNNKEL (reference sequence). The V gene end was trimmed by 1 base and the J gene end by 12 bases; junction bases not matched to a gene: 6. CDR3 loop: CASSQGDRALHTF. The DNA of the CDR3 is TGTGCCAGCAGCCAAGGGGACAGGGCTCTCCACACCTTC. Full variable domain (remainder filled in from reference TRBV3-1 and TRBJ1-2): DTAVSQTPKYLVTQMGNDKSIKCEQNLGHDTMYWYKQDSKKFLKIMFSYNNKELIINETVPNRFSPKSPDKAHLNLHINSLELGDSAVYFCASSQGDRALHTFGSGTRLTVV.

This chain uses TRBV7-2 with TRBJ2-1; 10 bases are a match to TRBD2. CDR3 length: 15 amino acids. Germline V gene sequence: CDR1 SGHTA, CDR2 FQGNSA. V shed 5 bases and J 8 bases; nucleotides not matched to a gene: 9. CDR3 region: CASSRSGGAWDEQFF. CDR3 coding DNA: TGTGCCAGCAGCCGAAGCGGGGGGGCCTGGGATGAGCAGTTCTTC.

The gene calls are TRBV7-2 and TRBJ2-5, with D possibly being TRBD2 (6 bases). V was shortened by 2 bases and J by 5 bases, with 18 bases between the two germline ends. The CDR3 is 16 residues long. CDR1 is SGHTA, CDR2 FQGNSA, per germline. CDR3 in amino acids: CASSLYPNSGAETQYF. CDR3 nucleotide sequence: TGTGCCAGCAGCTTATACCCGAATAGCGGTGCGGAGACCCAGTACTTC.

The rearrangement links TRBV20-1 to TRBJ1-2; D is unresolved. V was shortened by 7 bases and J by 0 bases, with 21 bases between the two germline ends. CDR3 length: 16 residues. Looked up from germline, CDR1 is DFQATT and CDR2 is SNEGSKA (reference sequence). The CDR3 spells CSVSPQWRDTNYGYTF. The CDR3 nucleotides read TGCAGTGTCAGTCCCCAATGGAGGGATACTAACTATGGCTACACCTTC.

V usage is TRBV7-8 and J usage is TRBJ2-7, with 9 bases lining up with TRBD1. The CDR3 totals 14 residues. J was trimmed by 7 bases and V by 7 bases; bases with no gene match: 11. The germline gives CDR1 SGHVS, CDR2 FQNEAQ. The chain's CDR3 is CASTMIQGAREQYF. CDR3 DNA: TGTGCCAGCACCATGATACAGGGGGCGCGAGAGCAGTACTTC.

This sequence joins TRBV7-3 and TRBJ2-1; 9 bases are a match to TRBD1. V shed 5 bases, J shed 4 bases, and the junction held 12 bases outside the gene matches. CDR1 is SGHTA and CDR2 is FQGTGA in the germline V gene. The CDR3 is 17 residues long. The CDR3, as DNA: TGTGCCAGCAGCAGTAATGGACAGGGGCGAATATACAATGAGCAGTTCTTC. Residues: CASSSNGQGRIYNEQFF.

The chain has TRBV2 and TRBJ2-5; D remains ambiguous. In germline, CDR1 is SNHLY, CDR2 FYNNEI. Between the trimmed V and J ends, which lost 1 base and 6 bases, there was a span of 12 bases. The CDR3 runs 14 residues. The CDR3 sequence is CASSEEVNSQTQYF. As DNA, the CDR3 is TGTGCCAGCAGTGAAGAGGTTAACAGTCAGACCCAGTACTTC. The full variable domain, with the rest looked up from reference TRBV2 and TRBJ2-5, is EPEVTQTPSHQVTQMGQEVILRCVPISNHLYFYWYRQILGQKVEFLVSFYNNEISEKSEIFDDQFSVERPDGSNFTLKIRSTKLEDSAMYFCASSEEVNSQTQYFGPGTRLLVL.

J is TRBJ2-7 and V is TRBV28; 9 bases agree with TRBD1. The J segment lost 6 bases and the V segment lost 3 bases, leaving 6 bases of the junction unmatched. This CDR3 is 14 amino acids long. Germline V gives CDR1 MDHEN, CDR2 SYDVKM. In DNA form, the CDR3 reads TGTGCCAGCAGTTTCCCGACAGGGGGGGGCGAGCAGTACTTC. Protein product: CASSFPTGGGEQYF. The variable domain in full, completed from reference TRBV28 and TRBJ2-7, reads DVKVTQSSRYLVKRTGEKVFLECVQDMDHENMFWYRQDPGLGLRLIYFSYDVKMKEKGDIPEGYSVSREKKERFSLILESASTNQTSMYLCASSFPTGGGEQYFGPGTRLTVT.

The chain joins TRBV6-2 or TRBV6-3 to TRBJ2-7; 9 nucleotides align to TRBD1. V gave up 7 bases and J gave up 5 bases; unmatched junction bases: 9. From germline, CDR1 is MNHEY and CDR2 SVGEGT. The CDR3 totals 14 residues. The CDR3 DNA follows: TGTGCCAGCAACTACCGGGACAGGGTAAACGAGCAGTACTTC. It yields the protein CASNYRDRVNEQYF.

This clonotype came up a few times. An end of the junction does not agree with germline; a read error may underlie this. The rearrangement joins TRBV5-5 to TRBJ2-5; the D gene is possibly TRBD1 (5 bases). The J call may not be correct, given that the DNA end is closer to TRBJ2-7. The V gene's germline CDR1 is SGHKS and CDR2 YYEKEE (reference sequence). There are 12 residues in the CDR3. The chain's CDR3 is CANSFTGSEQYF. CDR3 DNA sequence: TGTGCCAACAGCTTCACAGGCTCCGAGCAGTACTTC.

This clonotype was counted between two and nine times. V usage is TRBV12-3 or TRBV12-4 and J usage is TRBJ1-5; D ambiguous. Deletions cut 7 bases from V and 1 base from J, with 14 bases between. There are 15 residues in the CDR3. CDR3 amino acids: CASTNNWESNQPQHF. CDR3 sequence (DNA): TGTGCCAGCACCAACAATTGGGAGAGCAATCAGCCCCAGCATTTT.

This clonotype was seen a few times. The J gene is TRBJ2-4, the V gene TRBV7-2; perhaps TRBD2 as D (6 bases). Germline loops: CDR1 SGHTA, CDR2 FQGNSA. This CDR3 has 14 residues. Trimming cost V 1 base and J 9 bases, with 13 bases left between them. This CDR3 reads CASSLGPGDGIQYF. CDR3 DNA: TGTGCCAGCAGCTTAGGCCCGGGGGATGGCATTCAGTACTTC.

The gene calls are TRBV4-1 and TRBJ2-5; no clear D gene. The germline V and J ends were trimmed by 0 bases and 11 bases, with 22 bases remaining between them. Germline CDR1 reads MGHRA; CDR2 reads YSYEKL. The CDR3 sequence is 16 residues long. The CDR3 sequence is CASSQDRVGFYNEQYF. CDR3 nucleotide sequence: TGCGCCAGCAGCCAAGATCGGGTAGGATTCTACAATGAGCAGTACTTC.

The chain couples TRBV5-1 to TRBJ2-7, with 7 bases lining up with TRBD2. Germline assignment: CDR1 SGHRS and CDR2 YFSETQ. Germline trimming cut 6 bases from V and 4 bases from J; bases unmatched to any gene: 13. The CDR3 length is 15 residues. The CDR3 region is CASNIGRGNWYEQYF. CDR3 in DNA: TGCGCCAGCAACATTGGGCGGGGGAATTGGTACGAGCAGTACTTC. Filled out from reference TRBV5-1 and TRBJ2-7, the complete variable domain reads KAGVTQTPRYLIKTRGQQVTLSCSPISGHRSVSWYQQTPGQGLQFLFEYFSETQRNKGNFPGRFSGRQFSNSRSEMNVSTLELGDSALYLCASNIGRGNWYEQYFGPGTRLTVT.

The V call is TRBV6-5, the J call TRBJ2-7; 13 nucleotides align to TRBD2. Gene TRBJ2-5 matches the end of the DNA better, so the J call may be wrong. The CDR3 extends over 18 amino acids. From germline, CDR1 is MNHEY and CDR2 SVGAGI. The CDR3 region is CASSYSSPTSGGAGTQYF. The CDR3 nucleotides read TGTGCCAGCAGTTACTCGAGTCCCACTAGCGGGGGGGCTGGGACCCAGTACTTC.

CDR3 in amino acids: CASSLDGGPNNEQFF. CDR3 nucleotides: TGTGCCAGCAGTTTAGACGGGGGCCCGAACAATGAGCAGTTCTTC. The V gene is TRBV12-3 or TRBV12-4, the J gene TRBJ2-1; D assignment may be TRBD1 or TRBD2 (6 bases each). CDR3 length equals 15 residues. Deletions cut 1 base from V and 5 bases from J, with 12 bases between.

V and J are TRBV20-1 and TRBJ2-5; D could derive from TRBD1 or TRBD2 (5 bases each). Trimming cost V 7 bases and J 3 bases, with 12 bases left between them. This CDR3 spans 12 amino acids. Germline loops: CDR1 DFQATT, CDR2 SNEGSKA (reference sequence). The CDR3 sequence: CSVEGQKETQYF. The DNA of the CDR3 is TGCAGTGTAGAGGGGCAGAAAGAGACCCAGTACTTC.

The chain couples TRBV7-2 to TRBJ2-7; 7 bases are shared with TRBD2. The CDR3 is 14 residues long. After removal of 1 base from V and 6 bases from J, the junction contained 6 bases not matched to a gene. Germline CDR1 and CDR2: SGHTA and FQGNSA. The DNA of the CDR3 is TGTGCCAGCAGCTTAGAGGGGTGGGGGGGCGAGCAGTACTTC. Protein product: CASSLEGWGGEQYF.

The chain has TRBV11-3 and TRBJ2-1, with TRBD1 matching 10 bases. Per germline, CDR1 SGHNT and CDR2 YENEEA. This CDR3 is built from 18 residues. The ends lost 1 base at V and 7 bases at J; junction bases unmatched: 13. Written as DNA, the CDR3 is TGTGCCAGCAGCTTAGGCTTGAGGACGGACAGGGGGTTTAATGAGCAGTTCTTC. This translates into CASSLGLRTDRGFNEQFF.

CDR3 region: CASSRTGEGKLFF. CDR3 in DNA: TGCGCCAGCAGCCGGACAGGGGAGGGAAAACTGTTTTTT. The rearrangement links TRBV4-1 to TRBJ1-4; TRBD1 agrees at 9 bases. This CDR3 has 13 amino acids. J lost 10 bases, V lost 4 bases, and 4 bases had no gene match. Looked up from germline, CDR1 is MGHRA and CDR2 is YSYEKL.